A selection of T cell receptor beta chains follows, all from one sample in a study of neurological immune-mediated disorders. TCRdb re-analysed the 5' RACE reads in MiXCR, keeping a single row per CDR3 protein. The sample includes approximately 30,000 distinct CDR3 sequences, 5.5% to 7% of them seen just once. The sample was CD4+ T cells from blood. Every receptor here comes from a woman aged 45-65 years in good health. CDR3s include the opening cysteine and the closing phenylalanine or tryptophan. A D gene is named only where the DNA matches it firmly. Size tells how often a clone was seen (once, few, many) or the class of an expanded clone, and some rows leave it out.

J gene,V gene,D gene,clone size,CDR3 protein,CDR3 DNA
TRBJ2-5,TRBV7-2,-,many,CASSLGAASPETQYF,TGTGCCAGCAGCTTAGGAGCGGCCTCCCCGGAGACCCAGTACTTC
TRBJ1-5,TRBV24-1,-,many,CATSESQVQPQHF,TGTGCCACCAGTGAATCGCAGGTTCAGCCCCAGCATTTT
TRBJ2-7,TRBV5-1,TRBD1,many,CASSLGQEFYEQYF,TGCGCCAGCAGCCTGGGACAGGAGTTCTACGAGCAGTACTTC
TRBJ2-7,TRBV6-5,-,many,CASSYSAKSSYEQYF,TGTGCCAGCAGTTACTCGGCCAAAAGCTCCTACGAGCAGTACTTC
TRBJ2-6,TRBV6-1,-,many,CALGDSGANVLTF,TGTGCCCTAGGTGACTCTGGGGCCAACGTCCTGACTTTC
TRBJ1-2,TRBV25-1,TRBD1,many,CASSGGDSALGYGYTF,TGTGCCAGCAGTGGGGGGGACAGCGCCTTGGGTTATGGCTACACCTTC
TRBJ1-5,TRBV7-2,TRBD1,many,CASSYGTVNSNQPQHF,TGTGCCAGCAGCTACGGGACAGTAAATAGCAATCAGCCCCAGCATTTT
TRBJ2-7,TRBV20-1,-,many,CSARDVHEQYF,TGCAGTGCTAGAGATGTCCACGAGCAGTACTTC
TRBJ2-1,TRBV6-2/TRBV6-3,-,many,CASSYSATGRNEQFF,TGTGCCAGCAGTTACTCTGCGACAGGGAGGAATGAGCAGTTCTTC
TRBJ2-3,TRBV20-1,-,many,CSATSTDTQYF,TGCAGTGCTACGAGCACAGATACGCAGTATTTT
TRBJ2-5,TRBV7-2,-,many,CASSLIPTGQETQYF,TGTGCCAGCAGCTTAATCCCCACAGGACAAGAGACCCAGTACTTC
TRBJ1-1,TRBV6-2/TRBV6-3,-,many,CASSYPTGETEAFF,TGTGCCAGCAGTTACCCGACAGGAGAAACTGAAGCTTTCTTT
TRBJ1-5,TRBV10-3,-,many,CAISEAGGAGNQPQHF,TGTGCCATCAGTGAGGCCGGAGGGGCTGGCAATCAGCCCCAGCATTTT
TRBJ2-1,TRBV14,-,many,CASSPLGVNEQFF,TGTGCCAGCAGCCCCTTGGGGGTCAATGAGCAGTTCTTC
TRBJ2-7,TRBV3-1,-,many,CASSPNMWNYEQYF,TGTGCCAGCAGCCCGAATATGTGGAATTACGAGCAGTACTTC
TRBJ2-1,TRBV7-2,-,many,CASSLVFKADNEQFF,TGTGCCAGCAGCTTAGTTTTTAAGGCTGACAATGAGCAGTTCTTC
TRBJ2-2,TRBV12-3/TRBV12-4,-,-,CASSFHLGGVGPGELFF,TGTGCCAGCAGTTTCCATTTGGGGGGAGTTGGTCCCGGGGAGCTGTTTTTT
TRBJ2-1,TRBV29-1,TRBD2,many,CSARLAGELSYNEQFF,TGCAGCGCCCGACTAGCGGGAGAACTCTCCTACAATGAGCAGTTCTTC
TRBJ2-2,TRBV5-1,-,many,CASIPGHMNTGELFF,TGCGCCAGCATACCGGGACATATGAACACCGGGGAGCTGTTTTTT
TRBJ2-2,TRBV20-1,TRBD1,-,CSATTGTANTGELFF,TGCAGTGCTACTACCGGGACAGCTAACACCGGGGAGCTGTTTTTT
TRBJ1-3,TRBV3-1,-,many,CASSQAANTIYF,TGTGCCAGCAGCCAAGCCGCAAACACCATATATTTT
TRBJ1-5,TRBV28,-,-,CASSEGGLLEHF,TGTGCCAGCAGTGAAGGCGGGCTACTCGAGCATTTT